The clone carrying this T cell receptor (beta chain) was recorded at least ten times. The antigen is unknown. Stored at -80 C, 2 million PBMCs were the source of the unsorted libraries. This sample is drawn from a study of neurological immune-mediated disorders. Study findings and constraints: No CDR3 amino acid sequences recurred among expanded clones across subjects, suggesting private repertoires in all groups.

The cDNA was produced through 5'RACE with 10-nucleotide random UMIs. Every sequencing run drew on 15-18 subjects and yielded over 200 million TCR-beta sequences. Each CDR3 protein is one row after TCRdb ran MiXCR on the 5' RACE reads. The sample shows about 82,000 distinct CDR3 sequences, about 2.5% of them seen only once. This receptor was obtained from a young woman with multiple sclerosis. Input material: PBMCs.

The CDR3 sequence: CSVERGRGTDTQYF. In nucleotides, the CDR3 is TGCAGCGTTGAACGCGGACGGGGAACAGATACGCAGTATTTT. V and J are TRBV29-1 and TRBJ2-3, with D possibly matching TRBD2 (5 bases). Trimming left V 2 bases short and J 3 bases short, with 12 bases between. The CDR3 is 14 amino acids. The germline gives CDR1 SQVTM, CDR2 ANQGSEA.